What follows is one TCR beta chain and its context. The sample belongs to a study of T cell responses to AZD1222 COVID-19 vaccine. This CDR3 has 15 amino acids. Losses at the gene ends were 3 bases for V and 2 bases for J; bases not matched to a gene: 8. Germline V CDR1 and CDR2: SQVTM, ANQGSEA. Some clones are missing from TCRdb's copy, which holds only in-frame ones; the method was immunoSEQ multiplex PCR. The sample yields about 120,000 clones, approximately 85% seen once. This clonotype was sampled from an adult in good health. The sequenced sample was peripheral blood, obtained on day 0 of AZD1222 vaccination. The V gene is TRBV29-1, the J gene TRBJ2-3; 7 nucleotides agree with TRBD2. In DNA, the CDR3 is TGCAGCGTTGACATCCCCGGGGGGTTCACAGATACGCAGTATTTT. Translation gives CSVDIPGGFTDTQYF.